The sequence of this T cell receptor (beta chain) was determined in a study of blood T cell repertoires in COVID-19. As for the study in general: In each case, the material was cDNA or gDNA derived from T cells, B-cell-depleted T cells, or PBMCs.

Germline CDR1 is WNHNN and CDR2 is SYGVQD (reference sequence). V gave up 2 bases and J gave up 2 bases, with 5 bases separating them. CDR3 length: 13 amino acids. Under the authors' procedure: Reference gene primer amplification in the assay estimated nucleated cell counts. Sequenced by immunoSEQ multiplex PCR; TCRdb stores in-frame clones only, minus some. V, J and clone size derive from that table, while D and trimming were established from the DNA sequence. In the table there are about 170,000 clones, 80% to 85% of which are singletons. Specimen: peripheral blood. The genes are TRBV10-1 and TRBJ2-3; unclear D gene. This receptor was identified in a man between 65 and 85 years old with active or convalescent COVID-19. DNA for the CDR3: TGCGCCAGCAGTGAGGGCACCACAGATACGCAGTATTTT. This encodes CASSEGTTDTQYF.